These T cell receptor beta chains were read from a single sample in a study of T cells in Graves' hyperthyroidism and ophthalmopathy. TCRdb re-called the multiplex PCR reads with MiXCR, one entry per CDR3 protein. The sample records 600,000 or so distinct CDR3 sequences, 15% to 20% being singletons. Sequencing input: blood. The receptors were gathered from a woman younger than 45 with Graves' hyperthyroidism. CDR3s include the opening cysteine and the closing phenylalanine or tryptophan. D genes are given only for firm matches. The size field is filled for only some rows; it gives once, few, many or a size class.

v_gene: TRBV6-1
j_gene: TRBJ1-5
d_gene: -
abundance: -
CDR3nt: TGTGCCAGCAGATTTCGACAGGGCAATCAGCCCCAGCATTTT
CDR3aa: CASRFRQGNQPQHF

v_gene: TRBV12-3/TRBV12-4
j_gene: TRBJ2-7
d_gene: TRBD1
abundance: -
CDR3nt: TGTGCCAGCAGCCTGACAGGGAGATGGGGGGAGCAGTACTTC
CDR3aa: CASSLTGRWGEQYF

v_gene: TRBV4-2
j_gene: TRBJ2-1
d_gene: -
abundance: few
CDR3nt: TGTGCCAGCAGCCAAGAGGGAAGCGGACGCTACAATGAGCAGTTCTTC
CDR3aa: CASSQEGSGRYNEQFF

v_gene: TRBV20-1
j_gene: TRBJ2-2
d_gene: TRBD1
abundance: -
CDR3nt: TGCAGTGCTAGCGAACGGGACAGGGGAATGCCCGGGGAGCTGTTTTTT
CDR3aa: CSASERDRGMPGELFF

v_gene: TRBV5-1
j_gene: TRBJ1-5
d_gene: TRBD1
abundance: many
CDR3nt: TGCGCCAGCAGCGAACAGGGGGCGCGGGATCAGCCCCAGCATTTT
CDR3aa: CASSEQGARDQPQHF

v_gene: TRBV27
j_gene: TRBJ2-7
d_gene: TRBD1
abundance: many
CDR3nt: TGTGCCAGCAGTTTGGACAGGCCTTCGGGAGAGCAGTACTTC
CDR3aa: CASSLDRPSGEQYF

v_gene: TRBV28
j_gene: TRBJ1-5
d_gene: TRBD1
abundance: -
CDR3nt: TGTGCCAGCAGTTTACCCGGGACAGGGAAAGATCCCCAGCATTTT
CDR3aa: CASSLPGTGKDPQHF

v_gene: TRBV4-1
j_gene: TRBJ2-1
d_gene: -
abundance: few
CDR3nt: TGCGCCAGCAGCCAAGTATCGGCTACAGGGAGTCCCTCACTTTTCCATGAGCAGTTCTTC
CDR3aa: CASSQVSATGSPSLFHEQFF

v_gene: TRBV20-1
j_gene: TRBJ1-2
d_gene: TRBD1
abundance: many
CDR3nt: TGCAGTGCCCCGTCCCAGGGGGCTGTTGGCTATGGCTACACCTTC
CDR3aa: CSAPSQGAVGYGYTF

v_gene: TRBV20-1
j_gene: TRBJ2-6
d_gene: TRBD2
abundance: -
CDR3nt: TGCAGTGCCCCCCCGACTAGCGGGAGTGGAACTGGGGCCAACGTCCTGACTTTC
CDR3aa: CSAPPTSGSGTGANVLTF

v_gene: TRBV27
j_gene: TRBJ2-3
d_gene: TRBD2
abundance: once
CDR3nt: TGTGCCAGCAGTTGGTCCCAAGGGACTAGCGGCAGAGATACGCAGTATTTT
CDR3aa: CASSWSQGTSGRDTQYF

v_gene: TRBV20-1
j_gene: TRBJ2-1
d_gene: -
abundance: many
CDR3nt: TGCAGTGCTATAGGGGTGGGGCAGGGCAATGAGCAGTTCTTC
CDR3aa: CSAIGVGQGNEQFF

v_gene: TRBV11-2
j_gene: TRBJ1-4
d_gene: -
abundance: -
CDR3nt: TGTGCCAGCAGCACCTTTCCTCCGGGGCGAGCCGAAAAACTGTTTTTT
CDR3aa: CASSTFPPGRAEKLFF

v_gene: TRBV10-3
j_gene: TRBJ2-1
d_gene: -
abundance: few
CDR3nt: TGTGCCATCAGTGAGGGAGGGGGCAGGACGAGGAATGAGCAGTTCTTC
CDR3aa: CAISEGGGRTRNEQFF

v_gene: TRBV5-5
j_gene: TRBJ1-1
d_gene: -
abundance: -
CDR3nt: TGTGCCAGCAGCCTGCAGACAGGAATGAACACTGAAGCTTTCTTT
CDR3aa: CASSLQTGMNTEAFF

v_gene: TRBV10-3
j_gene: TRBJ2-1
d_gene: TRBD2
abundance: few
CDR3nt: TGTGCCATCAGTGAACCCGGCGGGAGGGCCAGTGAGCAGTTCTTC
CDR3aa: CAISEPGGRASEQFF

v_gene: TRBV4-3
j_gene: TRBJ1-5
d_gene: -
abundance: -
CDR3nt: TGCGCCAGCAGCCAAGTTGTGGGGTCTAGCAATCAGCCCCAGCATTTT
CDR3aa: CASSQVVGSSNQPQHF

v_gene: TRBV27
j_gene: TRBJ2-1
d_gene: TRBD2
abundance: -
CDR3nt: TGTGCCAGCAGTATCTGGACTAGCGGGGGAAGGCACAATGAGCAGTTCTTC
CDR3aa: CASSIWTSGGRHNEQFF

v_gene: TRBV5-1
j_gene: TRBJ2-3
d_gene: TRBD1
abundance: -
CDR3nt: TGCGCCAGCAGCTGGGACACAGGGGCAGGTACGCAGTATTTT
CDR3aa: CASSWDTGAGTQYF

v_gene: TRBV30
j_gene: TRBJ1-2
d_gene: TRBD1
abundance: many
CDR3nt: TGTGCCTGGAGTGTCCCAAGACCGGGACAGCTTGGGTATGGCTACACCTTC
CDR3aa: CAWSVPRPGQLGYGYTF

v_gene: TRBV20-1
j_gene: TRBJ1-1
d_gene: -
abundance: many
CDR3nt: TGCAGTGCTCTAACCCCGGGACATTCCACTGAAGCTTTCTTT
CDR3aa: CSALTPGHSTEAFF

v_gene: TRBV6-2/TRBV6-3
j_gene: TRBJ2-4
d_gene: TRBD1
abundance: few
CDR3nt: TGTGCCAGCAGACAGGGGGCTGGAAACATTCAGTACTTC
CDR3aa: CASRQGAGNIQYF

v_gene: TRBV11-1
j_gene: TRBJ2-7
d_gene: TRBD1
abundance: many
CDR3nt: TGTGCCAGCAGCCTCAGCATGGGACAGGGCGGCGAGCAGTACTTC
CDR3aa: CASSLSMGQGGEQYF

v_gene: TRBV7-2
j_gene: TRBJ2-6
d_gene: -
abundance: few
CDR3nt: TGTGCCAGCAGCAAGGGGGGAGGTGGGGCCAACGTCCTGACTTTC
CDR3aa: CASSKGGGGANVLTF

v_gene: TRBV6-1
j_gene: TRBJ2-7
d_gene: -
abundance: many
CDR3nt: TGTGCCAGCAGTGAAGGGCGGGCCGCTCCCTACGAGCAGTACTTC
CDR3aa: CASSEGRAAPYEQYF

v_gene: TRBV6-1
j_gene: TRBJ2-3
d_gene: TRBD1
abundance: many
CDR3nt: TGTGCCAGCAGCTGGACAGGCAGCACAGATACGCAGTATTTT
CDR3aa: CASSWTGSTDTQYF

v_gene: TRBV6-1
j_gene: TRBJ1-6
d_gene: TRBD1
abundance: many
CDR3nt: TGTGCCAGCAGAGCCGGGACAGGGAGGAATTCACCCCTCCACTTT
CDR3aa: CASRAGTGRNSPLHF

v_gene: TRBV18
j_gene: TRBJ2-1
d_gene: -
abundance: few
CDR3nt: TGTGCCAGCTCACCACCGGGGGTATACGCCTACAATGAGCAGTTCTTC
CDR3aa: CASSPPGVYAYNEQFF

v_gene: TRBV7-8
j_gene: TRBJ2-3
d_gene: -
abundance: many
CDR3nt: TGTGCCAGCAGTACTAGGGCAGGGGCAGATACGCAGTATTTT
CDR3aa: CASSTRAGADTQYF

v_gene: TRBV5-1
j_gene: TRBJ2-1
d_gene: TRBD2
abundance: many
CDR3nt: TGCGCCAGCGGGGGGGAGAGGACGCTCAACAATGAGCAGTTCTTC
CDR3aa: CASGGERTLNNEQFF

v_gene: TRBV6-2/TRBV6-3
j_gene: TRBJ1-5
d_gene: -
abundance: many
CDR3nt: TGTGCCAGCAGTAACACCGGCAATCAGCCCCAGCATTTT
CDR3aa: CASSNTGNQPQHF

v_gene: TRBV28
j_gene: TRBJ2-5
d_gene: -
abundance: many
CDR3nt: TGTGCCAGCAGTCCGGACGGCCCGGGAGAGACCCAGTACTTC
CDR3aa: CASSPDGPGETQYF

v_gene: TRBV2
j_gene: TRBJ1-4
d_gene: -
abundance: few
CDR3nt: TGTGCCTGGGGCCGGGAGCCCACTAATGAAAAACTGTTTTTT
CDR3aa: CAWGREPTNEKLFF

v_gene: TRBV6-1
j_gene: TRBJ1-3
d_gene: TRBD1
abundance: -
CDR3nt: TGTGCCAGCAGTGCCTTCAGGGGGCGGGGAAACACCATATATTTT
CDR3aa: CASSAFRGRGNTIYF

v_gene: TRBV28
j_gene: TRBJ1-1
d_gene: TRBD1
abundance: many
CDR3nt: TGTGCCAGCACCTCCCTACCCCGGGACAGGGGGTCGCGGGATTTCTTT
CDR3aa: CASTSLPRDRGSRDFF

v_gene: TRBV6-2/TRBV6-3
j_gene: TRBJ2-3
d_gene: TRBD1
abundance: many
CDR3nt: TGTGCCAGTCAAACAGGGGCTAGCACAGATACGCAGTATTTT
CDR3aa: CASQTGASTDTQYF

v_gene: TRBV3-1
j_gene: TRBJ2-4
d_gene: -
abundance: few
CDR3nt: TGTGCCAGCAGCCAAGGGCTTGAGACCCACATTCAGTACTTC
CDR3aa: CASSQGLETHIQYF

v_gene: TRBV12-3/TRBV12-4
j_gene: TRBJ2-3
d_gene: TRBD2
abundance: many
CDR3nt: TGTGCCAGCAGACCGGGACTAGCGGGAGTAGGGGGAAGCACAGATACGCAGTATTTT
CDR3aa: CASRPGLAGVGGSTDTQYF

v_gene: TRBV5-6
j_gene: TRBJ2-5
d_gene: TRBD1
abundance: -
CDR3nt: TGTGCCAGCAGCCCCCGGGGAAGGGGGCGAGAGACCCAGTACTTC
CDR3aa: CASSPRGRGRETQYF

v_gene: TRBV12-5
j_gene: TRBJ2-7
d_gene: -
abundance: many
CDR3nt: TGTGCTAGTGGTTTGGTACAAACCTCTCCTCCTTACGAGCAGTACTTC
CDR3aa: CASGLVQTSPPYEQYF

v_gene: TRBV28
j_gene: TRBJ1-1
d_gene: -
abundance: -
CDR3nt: TGTGCCAGCACCCGGGGGGCGGAGAAGAAGAACACTGAAGCTTTCTTT
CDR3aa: CASTRGAEKKNTEAFF

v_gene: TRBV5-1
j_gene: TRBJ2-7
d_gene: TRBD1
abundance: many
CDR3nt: TGCGCCAGCAGTAAGGACAGGGGTCACGAGCAGTACTTC
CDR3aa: CASSKDRGHEQYF

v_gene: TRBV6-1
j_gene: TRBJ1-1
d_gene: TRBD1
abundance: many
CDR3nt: TGTGCCAGCAGTCCGGTCGGACAGGTGATAATCGAAGCTTTCTTT
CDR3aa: CASSPVGQVIIEAFF

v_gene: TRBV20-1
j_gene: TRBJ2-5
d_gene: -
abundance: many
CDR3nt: TGCAGTGCTTACCCAGGGGGCGGGGGAGAGACCCAGTACTTC
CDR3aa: CSAYPGGGGETQYF

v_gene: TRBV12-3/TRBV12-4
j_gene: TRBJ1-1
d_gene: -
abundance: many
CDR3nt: TGTGCCAGCAGTCCCCGACAGCCGAACACTGAAGCTTTCTTT
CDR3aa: CASSPRQPNTEAFF

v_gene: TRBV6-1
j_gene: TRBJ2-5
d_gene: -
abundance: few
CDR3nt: TGTGCCAGCAATCAAGGGGGGGGGAGTCTGGACTTC
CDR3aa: CASNQGGGSLDF